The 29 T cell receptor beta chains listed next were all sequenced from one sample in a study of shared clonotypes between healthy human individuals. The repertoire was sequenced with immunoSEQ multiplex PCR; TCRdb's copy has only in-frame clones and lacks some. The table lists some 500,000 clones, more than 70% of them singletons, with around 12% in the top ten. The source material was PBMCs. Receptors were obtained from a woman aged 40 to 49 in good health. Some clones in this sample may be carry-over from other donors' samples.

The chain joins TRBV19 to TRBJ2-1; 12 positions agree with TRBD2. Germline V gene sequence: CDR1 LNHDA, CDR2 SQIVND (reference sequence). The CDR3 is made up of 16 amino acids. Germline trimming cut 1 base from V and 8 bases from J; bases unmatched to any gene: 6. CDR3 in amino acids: CASSIGPTSGRYEQFF. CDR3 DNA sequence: TGTGCCAGTAGTATAGGCCCGACTAGCGGGAGATATGAGCAGTTCTTC.

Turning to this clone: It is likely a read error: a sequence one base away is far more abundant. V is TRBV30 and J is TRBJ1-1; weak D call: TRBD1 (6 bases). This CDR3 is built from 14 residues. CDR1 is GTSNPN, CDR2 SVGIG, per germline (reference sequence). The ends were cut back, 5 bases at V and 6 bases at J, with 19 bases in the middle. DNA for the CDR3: TGTGCCTGGGACAACACTGGGGGGGCCTCTGAAGCTTTCTTT. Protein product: CAWDNTGGASEAFF.

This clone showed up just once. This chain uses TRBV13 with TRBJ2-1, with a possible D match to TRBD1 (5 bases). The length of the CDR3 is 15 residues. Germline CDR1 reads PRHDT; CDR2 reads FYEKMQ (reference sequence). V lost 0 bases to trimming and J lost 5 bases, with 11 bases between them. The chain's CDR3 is CASSLGRSGNNEQFF. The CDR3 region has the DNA TGTGCCAGCAGCTTAGGCCGATCAGGGAACAATGAGCAGTTCTTC.

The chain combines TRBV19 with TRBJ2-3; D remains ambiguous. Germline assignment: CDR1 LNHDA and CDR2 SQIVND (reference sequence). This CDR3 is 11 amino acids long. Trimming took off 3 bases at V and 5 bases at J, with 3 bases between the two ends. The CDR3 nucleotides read TGTGCCAGTAGTATGGGAGATACGCAGTATTTT. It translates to CASSMGDTQYF.

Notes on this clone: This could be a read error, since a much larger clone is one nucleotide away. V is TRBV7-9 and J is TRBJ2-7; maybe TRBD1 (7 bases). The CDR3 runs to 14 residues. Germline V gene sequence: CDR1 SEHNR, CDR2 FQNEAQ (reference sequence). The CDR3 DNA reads TGTACCAGCAGCCCGGGGGACAGCTCCTACGAGCAGTACTTC. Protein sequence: CTSSPGDSSYEQYF.

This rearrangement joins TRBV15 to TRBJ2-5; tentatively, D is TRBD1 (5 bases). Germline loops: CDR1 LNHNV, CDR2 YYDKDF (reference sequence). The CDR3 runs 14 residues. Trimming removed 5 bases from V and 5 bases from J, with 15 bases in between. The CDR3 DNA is TGTGCCACCAGCCCGGACATGGGTCGCGAGACCCAGTACTTC. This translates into CATSPDMGRETQYF.

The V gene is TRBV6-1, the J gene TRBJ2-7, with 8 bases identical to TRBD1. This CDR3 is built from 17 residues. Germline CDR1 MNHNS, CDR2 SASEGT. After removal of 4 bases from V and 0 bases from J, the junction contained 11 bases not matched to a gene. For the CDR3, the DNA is TGTGCCAGCAGTGCCGATACCGGACAGGGTATCTCCTACGAGCAGTACTTC. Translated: CASSADTGQGISYEQYF.

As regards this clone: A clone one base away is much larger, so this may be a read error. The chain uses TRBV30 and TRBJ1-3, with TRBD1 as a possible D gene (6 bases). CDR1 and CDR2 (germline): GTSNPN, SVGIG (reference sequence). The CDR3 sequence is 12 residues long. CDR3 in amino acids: CAWNRAGNTTYF. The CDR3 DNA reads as TGTGCCTGGAACAGGGCTGGAAACACCACATATTTT.

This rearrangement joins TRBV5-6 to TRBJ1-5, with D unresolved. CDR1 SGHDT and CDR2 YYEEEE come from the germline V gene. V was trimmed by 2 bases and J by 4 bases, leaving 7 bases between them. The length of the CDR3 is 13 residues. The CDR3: CASSFGQNQPQHF. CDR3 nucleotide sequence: TGTGCCAGCAGCTTTGGGCAGAATCAGCCCCAGCATTTT.

For the CDR3, the DNA is TGTGCCAGCAGCTTGGACAGGGAAGCCTACGAGCAGTACTTC. It specifies CASSLDREAYEQYF. The chain recombines TRBV5-4 with TRBJ2-7; D might be TRBD1 (6 bases). V dropped 0 bases and J dropped 2 bases, with 9 bases sitting between them. CDR1 is SGHNT, CDR2 YYREEE, per germline (reference sequence). The CDR3 has 14 amino acids.

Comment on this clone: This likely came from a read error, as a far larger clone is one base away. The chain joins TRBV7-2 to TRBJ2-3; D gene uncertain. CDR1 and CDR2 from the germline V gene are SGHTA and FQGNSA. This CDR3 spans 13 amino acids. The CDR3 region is CASSFVTTDTRYF. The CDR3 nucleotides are TGTGCCAGCAGCTTTGTCACCACAGATACGCGGTATTTT. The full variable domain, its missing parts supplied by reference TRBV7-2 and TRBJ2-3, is GAGVSQSPSNKVTEKGKDVELRCDPISGHTALYWYRQSLGQGLEFLIYFQGNSAPDKSGLPSDRFSAERTGGSVSTLTIQRTQQEDSAVYLCASSFVTTDTRYFGPGTRLTVL.

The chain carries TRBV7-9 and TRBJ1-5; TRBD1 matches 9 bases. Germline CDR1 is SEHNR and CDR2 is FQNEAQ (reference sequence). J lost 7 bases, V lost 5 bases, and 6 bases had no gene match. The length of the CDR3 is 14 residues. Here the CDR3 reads CASSPGTGSQPQHF. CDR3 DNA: TGTGCCAGCAGCCCCGGGACAGGGTCCCAGCCCCAGCATTTT.

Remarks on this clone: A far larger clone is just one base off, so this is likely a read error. The CDR3 sequence: CSVLLGGTQYF. The CDR3, as DNA: TGCAGCGTACTACTAGGGGGGACCCAGTACTTC. This chain connects TRBV29-1 to TRBJ2-5; a weak D match, TRBD1 (6 bases). The V end was cut by 6 bases, the J end by 7 bases, with 12 bases between. CDR3 length equals 11 residues. Germline assignment: CDR1 SQVTM and CDR2 ANQGSEA.

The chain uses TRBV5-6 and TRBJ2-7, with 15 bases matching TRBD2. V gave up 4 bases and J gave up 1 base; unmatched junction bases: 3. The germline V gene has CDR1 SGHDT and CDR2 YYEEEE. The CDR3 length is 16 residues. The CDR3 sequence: CASSLGLAGGSYEQYF. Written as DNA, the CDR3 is TGTGCCAGCAGCCTGGGACTAGCGGGAGGTTCCTACGAGCAGTACTTC.

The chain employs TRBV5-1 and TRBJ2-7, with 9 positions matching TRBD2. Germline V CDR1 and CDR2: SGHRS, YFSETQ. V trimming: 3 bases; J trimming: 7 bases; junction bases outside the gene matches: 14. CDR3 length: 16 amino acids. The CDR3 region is CASSSFSVAGAGEQYF. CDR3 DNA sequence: TGCGCCAGCAGCTCGTTCAGCGTAGCGGGAGCGGGGGAGCAGTACTTC.

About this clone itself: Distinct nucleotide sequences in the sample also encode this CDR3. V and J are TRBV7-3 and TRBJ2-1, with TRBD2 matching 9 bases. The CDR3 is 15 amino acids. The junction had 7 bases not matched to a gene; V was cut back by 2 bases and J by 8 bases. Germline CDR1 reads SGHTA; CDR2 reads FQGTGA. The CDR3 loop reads CASSLAAGGYYEQFF. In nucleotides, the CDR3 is TGTGCCAGCAGCTTAGCGGCGGGAGGGTATTATGAGCAGTTCTTC.

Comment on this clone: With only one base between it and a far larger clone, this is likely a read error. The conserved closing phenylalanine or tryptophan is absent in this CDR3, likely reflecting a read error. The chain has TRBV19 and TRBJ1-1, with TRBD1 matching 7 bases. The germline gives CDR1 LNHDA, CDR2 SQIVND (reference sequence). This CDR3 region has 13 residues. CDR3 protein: CASSVTGNAEAFL. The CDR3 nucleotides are TGTGCCAGTAGTGTGACAGGGAACGCTGAAGCTTTCCTT.

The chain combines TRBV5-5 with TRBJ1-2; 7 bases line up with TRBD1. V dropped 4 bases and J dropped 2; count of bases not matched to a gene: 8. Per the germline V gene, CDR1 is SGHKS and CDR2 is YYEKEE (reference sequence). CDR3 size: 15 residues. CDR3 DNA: TGTGCCAGCAGCCCCCAGACAGGGATCAACTATGGCTACACCTTC. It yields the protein CASSPQTGINYGYTF.

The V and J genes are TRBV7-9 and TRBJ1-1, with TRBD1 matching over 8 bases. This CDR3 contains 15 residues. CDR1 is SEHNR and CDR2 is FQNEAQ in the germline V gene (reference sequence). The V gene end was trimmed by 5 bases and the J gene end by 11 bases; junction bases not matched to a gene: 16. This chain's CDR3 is CASSAPGTGVGGAFF. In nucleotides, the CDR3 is TGTGCCAGCAGCGCCCCTGGGACAGGCGTAGGGGGGGCTTTCTTT.

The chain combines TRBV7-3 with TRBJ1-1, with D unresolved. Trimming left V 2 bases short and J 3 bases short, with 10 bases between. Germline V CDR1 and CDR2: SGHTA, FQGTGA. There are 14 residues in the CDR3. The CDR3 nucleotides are TGTGCCAGCAGCTTAGGGCGGGAGGACACTGAAGCTTTCTTT. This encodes CASSLGREDTEAFF.

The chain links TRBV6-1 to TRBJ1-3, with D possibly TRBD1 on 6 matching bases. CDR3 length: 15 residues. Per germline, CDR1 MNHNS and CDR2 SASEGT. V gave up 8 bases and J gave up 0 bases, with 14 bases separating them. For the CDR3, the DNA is TGTGCCAGCGGAGCGGGACACCTCTCTGGAAACACCATATATTTT. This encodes CASGAGHLSGNTIYF.

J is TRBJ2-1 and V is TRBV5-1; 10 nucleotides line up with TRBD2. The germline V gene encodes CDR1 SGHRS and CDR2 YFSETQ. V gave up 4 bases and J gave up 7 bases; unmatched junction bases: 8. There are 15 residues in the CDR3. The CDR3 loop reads CASSISGRPGNEQFF. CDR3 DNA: TGCGCCAGCAGCATTAGCGGGAGGCCGGGGAATGAGCAGTTCTTC.

The CDR3 sequence is CAWENSGANVLTF. The DNA for the CDR3 is TGTGCCTGGGAAAACTCTGGGGCCAACGTCCTGACTTTC. The rearrangement joins TRBV30 to TRBJ2-6, with D hard to call. The CDR3 loop spans 13 amino acids. Trimming cost V 5 bases and J 0 bases, with 5 bases left between them. Germline CDR1 and CDR2: GTSNPN and SVGIG (reference sequence).

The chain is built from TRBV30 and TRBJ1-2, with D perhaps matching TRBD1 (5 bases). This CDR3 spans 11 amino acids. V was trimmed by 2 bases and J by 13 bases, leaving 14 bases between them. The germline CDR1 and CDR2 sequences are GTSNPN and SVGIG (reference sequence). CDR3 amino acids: CAWSRGGSRTF. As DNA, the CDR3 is TGTGCCTGGAGTAGGGGCGGGTCCCGCACCTTC.

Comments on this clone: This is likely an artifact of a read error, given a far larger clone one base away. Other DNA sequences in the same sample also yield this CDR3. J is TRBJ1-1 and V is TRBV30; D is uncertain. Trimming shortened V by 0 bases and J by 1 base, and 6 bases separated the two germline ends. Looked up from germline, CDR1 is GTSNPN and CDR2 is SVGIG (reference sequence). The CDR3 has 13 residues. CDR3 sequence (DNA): TGTGCCTGGAGTGTGGCAGAGAACACTGAAGCTTTCTTT. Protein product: CAWSVAENTEAFF.

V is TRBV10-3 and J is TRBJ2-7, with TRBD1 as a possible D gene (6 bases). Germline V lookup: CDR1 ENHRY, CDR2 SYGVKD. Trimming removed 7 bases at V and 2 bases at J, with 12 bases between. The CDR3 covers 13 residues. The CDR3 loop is CAIMPGATYEQYF. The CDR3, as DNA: TGTGCCATCATGCCAGGGGCAACCTACGAGCAGTACTTC.

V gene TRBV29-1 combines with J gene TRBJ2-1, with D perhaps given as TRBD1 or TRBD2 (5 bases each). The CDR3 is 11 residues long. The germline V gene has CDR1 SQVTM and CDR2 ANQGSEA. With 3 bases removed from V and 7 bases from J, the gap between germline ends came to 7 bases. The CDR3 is CSVDWGNEQFF. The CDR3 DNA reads TGCAGCGTTGACTGGGGGAATGAGCAGTTCTTC.

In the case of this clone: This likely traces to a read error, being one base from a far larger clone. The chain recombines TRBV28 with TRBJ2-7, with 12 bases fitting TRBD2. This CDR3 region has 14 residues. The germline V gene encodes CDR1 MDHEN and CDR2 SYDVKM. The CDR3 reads CASSGLAGIYERYF. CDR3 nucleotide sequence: TGTGCCAGCAGTGGACTAGCGGGGATCTACGAGCGGTACTTC.

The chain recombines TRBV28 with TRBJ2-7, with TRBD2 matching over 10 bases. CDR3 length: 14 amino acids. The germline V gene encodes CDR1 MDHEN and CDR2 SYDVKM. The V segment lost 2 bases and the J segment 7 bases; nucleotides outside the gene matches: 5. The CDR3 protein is CASSLHLAGVEQYF. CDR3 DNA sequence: TGTGCCAGCAGTTTACACCTAGCGGGAGTTGAGCAGTACTTC.